This T cell receptor beta chain was retrieved from a study of T-cell reconstitution after alpha-beta-depleted transplantation in children. This clonotype was counted between two and nine times. The CDR3 totals 15 residues. The V segment lost 6 bases and the J segment 6 bases; nucleotides outside the gene matches: 5. During its preparation, the TCRbeta library received unique molecular identifiers. TCRdb fed the PCR reads into MiXCR, producing one record per CDR3 protein. The sample carries approximately 490,000 distinct CDR3 sequences, roughly an eighth recorded once. The source is a human donor who donated a stem cell graft to a child with combined immunodeficiency. V and J are TRBV12-3 or TRBV12-4 and TRBJ2-1; 13 nucleotides line up with TRBD2. Sample: PBMCs from the stem cell graft donor, taken from the stem cell graft. CDR3 protein: CASRRGLAGLNEQFF. DNA for the CDR3: TGTGCCAGCAGGAGGGGACTAGCGGGACTCAATGAGCAGTTCTTC.